Given below is one T cell receptor (beta chain) in context. Its antigen is undetermined. This sample stems from a study of Ad26.COV2.S vaccination and SARS-CoV-2 variants. TCRdb's table, derived via immunoSEQ multiplex PCR, lists solely in-frame clones and lacks some. The sample yields some 250,000 clones, around 87% seen once. Documented treatment: around 19 received Ad26.COV2.S at low or high dose, single or two shots; roughly five received placebo; per-sample allocation not given. Sampling happened 63 days after the first vaccine or placebo injection. Findings and limits, study-wide: Substantial breadth was reported for post-vaccination spike-specific CD8+ and CD4+ T cells.

The specimen comprised peripheral blood, sampled in a trial of Ad26.COV2.S vaccine versus placebo. The TCR comes from a person between 18 and 65 years old who received the Ad26.COV2.S COVID-19 vaccine or a placebo.

The CDR3 nucleotides are TGTGCCAGCAGTCCTCTTAGCAATCAGCCCCAGCATTTT. Translated, it gives CASSPLSNQPQHF. The rearrangement uses TRBV6-5 and TRBJ1-5; D is unresolved. The germline CDR1 and CDR2 sequences are MNHEY and SVGAGI. The CDR3 sequence is 13 residues long. Trimming cost V 5 bases and J 0 bases, with 5 bases left between them.